The clone carrying this T cell receptor beta chain was counted ten times or more. The target antigen is unknown. These data come from a study of CD8 T cells in ankylosing spondylitis. General study findings and limits: Peripheral blood held disease-linked clones only at relatively low frequency, and these were CD8+. In ankylosing spondylitis blood, a motif of roughly eight highly homologous TCR beta variants appeared characteristic. Disease-associated clones were reportedly significantly overrepresented in matched ankylosing spondylitis synovial fluid.

TCRdb itself ran the 5' RACE reads through MiXCR, one entry per CDR3 protein. In the table there are around 120,000 distinct CDR3 sequences, around 8.5% of which are singletons. CDR1 and CDR2 (germline): DFQATT, SNEGSKA (reference sequence). The CDR3 sequence is 14 residues long. Trimming pared 3 bases from V and 1 base from J, leaving 10 bases between. The V gene is TRBV20-1, the J gene TRBJ2-1, with a tentative D call TRBD2 (6 bases). The sample comprised blood, either unsorted or a sorted T cell fraction (not recorded which). The TCR comes from a male donor with ankylosing spondylitis or in good health (not recorded which). CDR3 bases: TGCAGTGCTAGGAGGCTAGCGTCCTACAATGAGCAGTTCTTC. This sequence encodes CSARRLASYNEQFF.